Listed below are T cell receptor beta chains from one sample, sequenced in a study of siplizumab effects on memory and regulatory T cells. Here immunoSEQ multiplex PCR was the method, and the copy in TCRdb shows in-frame clones only, minus some. The table lists 100,000 or so clones, 75% to 95% of them singletons, with 0.14% to 0.15% in the top ten. The sequenced material came from CD4+ T cells sorted from blood. Source of these receptors: a human donor in good health. The CDR3 runs from the conserved cysteine through the conserved F or W. A D gene is named only where the DNA matches it firmly. Expanded clones get a size class; other rows say once, few or many, or leave the size out.

NA	TRBV18	NA	TRBJ1-4	TGTGCCAGCTCACCACGGAGATCAGGGGCAACTAATGAAAAACTGTTTTTT	CASSPRRSGATNEKLFF
NA	TRBV6-7	TRBD2	TRBJ2-3	TGTGCCAGCAGTTACCCCAAGACTAGCGGGGGGGCGGGCACAGATACGCAGTATTTT	CASSYPKTSGGAGTDTQYF
NA	TRBV10-3	TRBD1	TRBJ1-2	TGTGCCATCAGTGGAGACAGGGCTCGGCTCCATGGCTACACCTTC	CAISGDRARLHGYTF
NA	TRBV2	NA	TRBJ1-5	TGTGCCAGCACCCTGAGTGGGAATCAGCCCCAGCATTTT	CASTLSGNQPQHF
NA	TRBV6-5	TRBD1	TRBJ1-5	TGTGCCAGCAGTTACTCGGACAGGGAGCATTTT	CASSYSDREHF
NA	TRBV11-2	NA	TRBJ1-3	TGTGCCAGCGGGACTGGCTCTGGAAACACCATATATTTT	CASGTGSGNTIYF
NA	TRBV6-1	TRBD2	TRBJ2-1	TGTGCCAGCAGTATAGCGGGGTACTCCTACAATGAGCAGTTCTTC	CASSIAGYSYNEQFF
NA	TRBV7-3	TRBD1	TRBJ1-2	TGTGCCAGCAGCCCCGACAGGGGTGAAGGCTACACCTTC	CASSPDRGEGYTF
NA	TRBV19	TRBD1	TRBJ2-2	TGTGCCAGTAGTATATGGGGGACAGGGGACACCGGGGAGCTGTTTTTT	CASSIWGTGDTGELFF
NA	TRBV18	NA	TRBJ1-2	TGTGCCAGCTCACCTCAGACCGCGAACTATGGCTACACCTTC	CASSPQTANYGYTF
NA	TRBV29-1	NA	TRBJ2-1	TGCAGCGTCCAACAGGGAGGGTATACTTCGAACAATGAGCAGTTCTTC	CSVQQGGYTSNNEQFF
once	TRBV7-9	NA	TRBJ2-2	TGTGCCAGCAGCCCGTCCCCATCCGGGGAGCTGTTTTTT	CASSPSPSGELFF
NA	TRBV2	TRBD2	TRBJ2-3	TGTGCCAGCACCCTACTAGCGGGGGGCACAGATACGCAGTATTTT	CASTLLAGGTDTQYF
NA	TRBV4-3	TRBD1	TRBJ2-1	TGCGCCAGCAGCCAAACAGGACAGGTTATCGGCAATGAGCAGTTCTTC	CASSQTGQVIGNEQFF
NA	TRBV4-2	NA	TRBJ1-5	TGTGCCAGCAGCCAAAGACGGACTAGTGATCAGCCCCAGCATTTT	CASSQRRTSDQPQHF
NA	TRBV29-1	NA	TRBJ1-1	TGCAGCGTTGCGACAACGAGCACTGAAGCTTTCTTT	CSVATTSTEAFF
NA	TRBV5-4	NA	TRBJ2-3	TGTGCCAGCAGCTTGGTGGGTGGTACGCAGTATTTT	CASSLVGGTQYF
few	TRBV5-4	NA	TRBJ1-1	TGTGCCAGCAGCCCTCTTCCGGGGAACACTGAAGCTTTCTTT	CASSPLPGNTEAFF
once	TRBV11-2	NA	TRBJ2-7	TGTGCCAGCAGCTTAGACCGGGCCTACGAGCAGTACTTC	CASSLDRAYEQYF
NA	TRBV5-1	NA	TRBJ1-4	TGCGCCAGCAGCTTGGAGGCGGCTAATGAAAAACTGTTTTTT	CASSLEAANEKLFF
NA	TRBV5-1	NA	TRBJ2-2	TGCGCCAGCAGTAGTCTAGCCGTGACCGGGGAGCTGTTTTTT	CASSSLAVTGELFF
once	TRBV6-5	NA	TRBJ1-3	TGTGCCAGCAGTTACTCTTGGTCTGGAAACACCATATATTTT	CASSYSWSGNTIYF
NA	TRBV30	TRBD2	TRBJ2-5	TGTGCCTGGAGTGACGGGTGGGAGGGGACCCAGTACTTC	CAWSDGWEGTQYF
NA	TRBV28	NA	TRBJ1-2	TGTGCCAGCAGTTTACTCCTTGGGGGGGAAGGCTACACCTTC	CASSLLLGGEGYTF
NA	TRBV18	NA	TRBJ1-6	TGTGCCAGCTCACCAGGGGGAATACCATCACCCCTCCACTTT	CASSPGGIPSPLHF
NA	TRBV4-3	TRBD1	TRBJ1-5	TGCGCCAGCAGCCAAGTACACAGGGGGGATCAGCCCCAGCATTTT	CASSQVHRGDQPQHF
NA	TRBV11-2	TRBD2	TRBJ2-5	TGTGCCAGCAGCACCGGGACTAGCGGGGACGTGGGGGAGACCCAGTACTTC	CASSTGTSGDVGETQYF
NA	TRBV9	TRBD1	TRBJ1-3	TGTGCCAGCAGCGCAGGGGGCGCGGGAAACACCATATATTTT	CASSAGGAGNTIYF
few	TRBV7-2	TRBD1	TRBJ1-1	TGTGCCAGCAACAGGGGGGTCGGAACTGAAGCTTTCTTT	CASNRGVGTEAFF
NA	TRBV29-1	NA	TRBJ1-4	TGCAGCGTTTCACGGAGTAGAGGCAGAGAAAAACTGTTTTTT	CSVSRSRGREKLFF
NA	TRBV9	TRBD1	TRBJ1-3	TGTGCCAGCAGCGTAGGTGGGACAGGGTGGAACACCATATATTTT	CASSVGGTGWNTIYF
once	TRBV30	NA	TRBJ2-3	TGTGCCTGGAGTGTCAGGGATACGCAGTATTTT	CAWSVRDTQYF
NA	TRBV27	TRBD1	TRBJ1-1	TGTGCCAGCAGTTCCTCGAGTCTTTGGGACAGTTCCCTGAACACTGAAGCTTTCTTT	CASSSSSLWDSSLNTEAFF
NA	TRBV28	NA	TRBJ2-7	TGTGCCAGCAGACACTACGAGCAGTACTTC	CASRHYEQYF
NA	TRBV18	NA	TRBJ1-3	TGTGCCAGCTCACTGTTTAGTCCCCACTCTGGAAACACCATATATTTT	CASSLFSPHSGNTIYF
NA	TRBV10-3	NA	TRBJ2-7	TGTGCCATCAACTCGGGTGATGGGCAGTACTTC	CAINSGDGQYF
NA	TRBV2	NA	TRBJ2-2	TGTGCCAGTTCAACAGGTGCGGCGAACACCGGGGAGCTGTTTTTT	CASSTGAANTGELFF
NA	TRBV6-6	TRBD1	TRBJ1-1	TGTGCCAGCACCAAGGGGACAGGGGGCGGTTTGGCCGAAGCTTTCTTT	CASTKGTGGGLAEAFF
once	TRBV7-9	NA	TRBJ2-7	TGTGCCAGCAGCTTAGTTCACAGCTACGAGCAGTACTTC	CASSLVHSYEQYF
NA	TRBV11-2	NA	TRBJ2-3	TGTGCCAGCAGCTTTTCCACAGATACGCAGTATTTT	CASSFSTDTQYF
once	TRBV11-2	NA	TRBJ1-4	TGTGCCAGCAGCTTAGATGGGAGGAGTGGGCAGGTTCGGGAAAAACTGTTTTTT	CASSLDGRSGQVREKLFF
once	TRBV7-3	NA	TRBJ2-1	TGTGCCAGCAGCTTACTGGGAGAAGAGCAGTTCTTC	CASSLLGEEQFF
NA	TRBV11-3	NA	TRBJ2-3	TGTGCCAGCAGCTCCCGGGACTCGGCAGATACGCAGTATTTT	CASSSRDSADTQYF
NA	TRBV9	NA	TRBJ2-2	TGTGCCAGCACCGGGACCGTGGGGACAATCACCGGGGAGCTGTTTTTT	CASTGTVGTITGELFF
NA	TRBV10-3	TRBD2	TRBJ2-3	TGTGCCATCAGTGATATTGACGGGGGGGGTACGCAGTATTTT	CAISDIDGGGTQYF